The T cell receptor beta chain described here comes from a study of T-cell reconstitution after alpha-beta-depleted transplantation in children. In germline, CDR1 is PRHDT, CDR2 FYEKMQ (reference sequence). This CDR3 is 15 amino acids long. J gave up 5 bases and V 5 bases, and 9 bases lay outside the gene matches. This clonotype has a count of ten or more. Researchers prepared the TCRbeta library using unique molecular identifiers, the study reports. TCRdb re-called the PCR reads through MiXCR, storing one row per CDR3 protein. Of about 440,000 distinct CDR3 sequences in the sample, 43% were seen once.

The sample here was PBMCs, taken before TCRalphabeta/CD19-depleted stem cell transplant. The rearrangement joins TRBV13 to TRBJ2-7; 10 nucleotides line up with TRBD2. This clonotype was obtained from a girl aged 2 to 9 with aplastic anemia, due to receive a stem cell transplant. CDR3 region: CASSPRTSGRHEQYF. The CDR3 DNA reads TGTGCCAGCAGCCCACGGACTAGCGGTCGCCACGAGCAGTACTTC.